The entry that follows covers one TCR beta chain sequence. Which antigen it targets is not known. Library construction relied on the immunoSEQ multiplex PCR assay. A mixture of 60 forward primers for TCR Vbeta segments and 13 reverse primers for TCR Jbeta segments was used in the multiplex PCR. A multiplex PCR assay on genomic DNA amplified the CDR3 region of rearranged TCR beta genes. The amplified TCR beta libraries were sequenced on the Illumina HiSeq System as 87-base-pair reads. The paper's data handling went like this. In a later analysis, roughly 80 million unique TCR beta chains were counted across the 650 to 700 repertoires, and roughly 10 million of these chains were shared by at least two donors. A nearest-neighbor algorithm error-corrected the raw reads and collapsed the reads into unique sequences, merging closely related sequences to remove PCR and sequencing errors. To assign V, D and J gene segments, CDR3 sequences were aligned to IMGT reference sequences. Each retained sequence needed at least a six-nucleotide match to both a V gene segment and a J gene segment. A rearrangement was called productive if the CDR3 had no stop codons and remained in frame with V and J, and every other rearrangement was called non-productive. Following IMGT convention, CDR3 was defined as the stretch from the second conserved V-encoded cysteine up to the conserved J-encoded phenylalanine. In an earlier analysis of roughly 580 of the donors, sequences lacking an unambiguous match to a single V gene segment were excluded. In an earlier analysis of 450 to 700 of the donors, V segments were called functional above 56.7% productive rearrangements and were called segregating when the between-donor standard deviation exceeded 5%. To diagnose cytomegalovirus status from the catalog of TCR beta chain sequences, a statistical classification framework was built. A later analysis assigned V and J genes by comparing TCR nucleotide sequences with IMGT/GENE-DB human TR gene sequences. The TCRdist pipeline was used in a later analysis to assign CDR3 sequences and most-parsimonious VDJ recombination scenarios. In a later analysis, each TCR beta chain was defined by its CDR3 amino acid sequence together with its V-gene family, and reads without a unique V-gene family were excluded. As a way to deal with suspected cross-contamination and a sequencing artifact, a later analysis dropped hundreds of nucleotide sequences that were highly shared and had low generation probability. In a later analysis, a clonal expansion index for each public chain was calculated from normalized within-repertoire ranks of inferred template counts. In a later analysis, generation probabilities were computed using a VDJ recombination model fitted to out-of-frame rearrangements, and the results were checked against IGoR. Hypergeometric tests were used in a later analysis to score TCR-TCR, TCR-HLA and TCR-CMV co-occurrence, with a repertoire-size bias correction applied to the TCR pairs. A later analysis estimated false discovery rates by permuting HLA or CMV assignments 20 times. In a later analysis, co-occurring TCRs were grouped using DBSCAN, with TCRdist sequence similarity added in when clustering inside HLA-allele-positive subsets. For co-occurrence clustering, repertoires with fewer than 30,000 or more than 120,000 public chains were excluded, along with five or six repertoires with anomalous nucleotide sharing. Held by TCRdb, this immuneACCESS table contains in-frame sequences only and omits some clones. Under half of the omission traces to an unresolved V gene where checked; the cause of the rest is unknown. V and J calls and clone size are as listed in that table; D and trimming were resolved from the DNA. The sample's own table lists about 140,000 clones. Together, the top ten hold 0.75% to 1% of the sample.

Reading the germline V gene (reference sequence) gives CDR1 LNHDA and CDR2 SQIVND. The CDR3 runs 16 amino acids, cysteine and phenylalanine included. Of the read, only the CDR3 DNA is kept; its 48 bases are in frame from base 1. The junction shows trimming of 0 bases on V and 10 bases on J, plus 18 bases between the germline ends. The cohort comprised some 680 healthy bone marrow donors. All cohort members were sampled while nominally healthy, although unrecorded immune exposures were likely present. The donor was CMV seronegative and belonged to the group of under 400 seronegative cohort members. A peripheral blood sample was provided by each donor, and peripheral blood mononuclear cells were used for TCR beta sequencing. Genomic DNA extraction from the blood cell samples was performed with the Qiagen DNeasy Blood Extraction Kit. The source of the sample is a study of cytomegalovirus exposure and HLA in healthy donors (dated by TCRdb to about 2017). For the study in its entirety: In an earlier analysis of 450 to 750 of the donors, 276 Gb of sequence data and 90 million to 120 million unique TCR beta sequences from approximately 180 million T cells were reported. Around 300 gigabases of sequencing data and tens of millions of unique TCR sequences were included in an early release covering over 600 HLA-typed donors. The genetic ancestry cluster associated with self-reported Caucasian donors included 81% of the roughly 400 genotyped donors. The study aimed to test whether cataloging public T cell receptors could reveal signatures of past pathogen exposure. Using immunosequencing, the study profiled T cell repertoires from around 670 subjects and related those repertoires to cytomegalovirus serostatus. Besides the first cohort of around 670 subjects, a separate validation cohort made up of 90 to 150 different subjects was used. The study combined high-throughput TCR immunosequencing, statistical association of individual TCRs with disease status, and machine learning to predict cytomegalovirus infection status. In a later analysis, previously published TCR beta repertoires from 500 to 750 donors were re-analyzed and high-resolution HLA genotyping was added so that TCR occurrence patterns could be studied. Rather than using new phenotypic data, the later analysis identified candidate immune exposures from TCR beta sequences and from how often those sequences occurred across donors. To decide whether each TCR beta V gene segment behaved as functional or pseudogenic, an earlier analysis of approximately 590 of the donors relied on high-throughput TCR beta sequencing. Donor age, sex, ethnicity and CMV serostatus were compiled together with the repertoire data. Genome-wide SNP genotypes for about three fifths of the roughly 670 donors were used in a later genetic analysis, which treated that subset as a discovery cohort. All discovery cohort repertoires had been generated using a single sequencing platform. HLA typing covered class I and class II loci at four-digit resolution. The number of donors typed differed by locus, with about 629-630 for A, B, C, DRB1 and DQB1, roughly 520 for DQA1, 600 to 610 for DPA1, and some 450 for DPB1. Several DR-DQ haplotypes were treated as single units for association and clustering because of strong linkage in the cohort. Among 398 genotyped donors of the cohort, an average of about 240,000 unique TCR beta nucleotide sequences were sequenced per donor, around 20% of them non-productive.

Overall study outcomes, separate from this receptor: According to a later analysis, parvovirus B19, influenza, CMV and Epstein-Barr virus appeared linked to several top co-occurrence clusters. A further reported finding was that TCR beta sequences accurately predicted the HLA-A and HLA-B alleles for most subjects in the first cohort. A later genetic analysis reported fewer N-insertions in productive TCRs among donors in an Asian-associated ancestry cluster than the approximately 700-donor mean. The study listed 164 TCR beta chains as associated with cytomegalovirus. While some public TCRs were present in many individuals, most TCR sequences turned up only very rarely across donors. The presence/absence analyses assumed that sequencing depth was roughly uniform across donors, and that assumption may not be true. It was suggested by the authors that the approach could potentially be generalized to other disease states and immunological phenotypes. A later analysis found that most CMV-associated TCR beta chains appeared HLA-restricted, with HLA associations seemingly driven largely by CMV exposure. The classifier was reported to diagnose cytomegalovirus status with high specificity and sensitivity in both the original cohort and the validation cohort. In a later analysis, TCR association rates were found to vary across HLA loci, with the most associated TCRs seen for DRB1 alleles and the fewest for HLA-C alleles. In vitro tests confirmed that three of the cytomegalovirus-associated TCR beta chains recognize cytomegalovirus antigens. This cohort had only TCR beta chains sequenced, and the lack of alpha or paired-chain data limited which features could be detected. A later analysis found that HLA-associated TCR beta chains were more clonally expanded and had lower generation probabilities than equally common non-associated chains. The only immune exposure information available for the cohort was CMV serostatus. In an earlier analysis of more than 450 of the donors, most TCR beta V segments were observed in productive rearrangements about 87% or about 30% of the time, broadly matching IMGT annotations. Linkage disequilibrium might explain the correlated functional status among segregating V segments, but an unknown experimental factor could not be ruled out. About 15 rarely observed V segments, including chromosome 9 orphons, were excluded from the earlier analysis of several hundred of the donors because counts were too low. Because HLA typing was unavailable for some donors at each locus, only the typed subset was used in association tests. A group of highly shared sequence variants was considered likely to be a technical artifact of the sequencing pipeline. A later analysis associated 17,000 or so TCR beta sequences with specific HLA alleles at a false discovery rate of 0.05. An association between a missense DCLRE1C variant and V-gene and J-gene trimming of TCR beta chains was found in a later genetic analysis and replicated in an independent cohort. Assigning TCR associations to individual alleles was difficult when HLA alleles, especially DR and DQ, strongly co-occurred. The 87-base-pair reads could not distinguish some IMGT-functional V segments, including TRBV6-2 and TRBV6-3, so those segments were excluded.

Source material: PBMCs. The receptor was derived from a male donor in good health and CMV-seronegative. Recombination linked TRBV19 to TRBJ1-4, with a weak D call of TRBD1 (6 bases match). Read as DNA, the sequence is TGTGCCAGTAGTATAGAGGGGGACATCCGAGGGGGAAAACTGTTTTTT. This is translated as CASSIEGDIRGGKLFF.